The 8 T cell receptor beta chains listed next were all sequenced from one sample in a study of blood T cells in healthy people across ages. A sample-barcoded 5' primer and a J-beta primer mix were used in a second PCR of about 7 to 12 cycles. TCRdb ran MiXCR on the 5' RACE reads and lists one entry per CDR3 protein. The sample has about 1.8 million distinct CDR3 sequences, around 50% seen once. The specimen sequenced was blood. The receptor source for this set is a middle-aged woman in good health.

The chain employs TRBV29-1 and TRBJ1-2, with 7 positions matching TRBD1. This CDR3 is 15 amino acids long. V lost 3 bases, J lost 5 bases, and 12 bases stayed unmatched. Germline V gives CDR1 SQVTM, CDR2 ANQGSEA. The CDR3 DNA follows: TGCAGCGTTGATTTCAGGGGGGACAGAGTTTATGGCTACACCTTC. Its protein product is CSVDFRGDRVYGYTF.

The sample holds many counts of this clonotype. The genes are TRBV18 and TRBJ1-6; TRBD1 aligns across 8 bases. The germline V gene has CDR1 KGHSH and CDR2 LQKENI. The CDR3 runs to 14 residues. The trim removed 8 bases at V and 7 bases at J, leaving 7 bases unmatched. The CDR3 spells CASSPDRGNSPLHF. The CDR3 DNA follows: TGTGCCAGCAGTCCAGACAGGGGAAATTCACCCCTCCACTTT. Looking up the rest from reference TRBV18 and TRBJ1-6 gives the full variable domain: NAGVMQNPRHLVRRRGQEARLRCSPMKGHSHVYWYRQLPEEGLKFMVYLQKENIIDESGMPKERFSAEFPKEGPSILRIQQVVRGDSAAYFCASSPDRGNSPLHFGNGTRLTVT.

The chain is built from TRBV5-1 and TRBJ1-2; maybe TRBD1 (6 bases). The V gene's germline CDR1 is SGHRS and CDR2 YFSETQ. This CDR3 has 14 amino acids. Trimming cost V 3 bases and J 6 bases, with 15 bases left between them. The CDR3 DNA reads as TGCGCCAGCAGCTCACAACAGGGATTTGATGGCTACACCTTC. It translates to CASSSQQGFDGYTF.

Details on this clonotype: A much bigger clone sits one base away, suggesting this may be a read error. The rearrangement joins TRBV20-1 to TRBJ1-2; a weak D match, TRBD1 (6 bases). This CDR3 comprises 13 residues. Germline CDR1 is DFQATT and CDR2 is SNEGSKA (reference sequence). V lost 6 bases and J lost 6, with 17 bases in between. The CDR3 coding sequence is TGCAGTGCCCGCCGGGGGACATATGATGGCTACACCTTC. Encoded protein: CSARRGTYDGYTF.

The rearrangement links TRBV7-8 to TRBJ2-3; TRBD2 matches 14 bases. Germline V gives CDR1 SGHVS, CDR2 FQNEAQ. Trimming removed 3 bases from V and 0 bases from J; junction bases left unmatched: 5. The CDR3 has 18 residues. CDR3 in amino acids: CASSLGTSGGASTDTQYF. The CDR3, as DNA: TGTGCCAGCAGCTTGGGGACTAGCGGGGGTGCCAGCACAGATACGCAGTATTTT.

This clonotype was picked up a small number of times. The rearrangement links TRBV24-1 to TRBJ2-1; TRBD2 matches 7 bases. The CDR3 is made up of 15 amino acids. Germline CDR1 KGHDR, CDR2 SFDVKD. V gave up 4 bases and J gave up 3 bases; unmatched junction bases: 5. CDR3 amino acids: CATSDPGLVYNEQFF. The DNA for the CDR3 is TGTGCCACCAGTGACCCTGGACTAGTCTACAATGAGCAGTTCTTC.

The CDR3 DNA reads TGCGCCAGCAGCCAAGATTCGATCGGGACAGGAGGTTCTGAGCAGTTCTTC. Its translation is CASSQDSIGTGGSEQFF. This rearrangement joins TRBV4-3 to TRBJ2-1, with 8 bases identical to TRBD1. In germline, CDR1 is LGHNA, CDR2 YSLEER. The CDR3 is made up of 17 amino acids. J lost 9 bases, V lost 0 bases, and 13 bases had no gene match.

V is TRBV10-3 and J is TRBJ2-1, with 8 nucleotides matching TRBD2. V trimming: 11 bases; J trimming: 6 bases; junction bases outside the gene matches: 12. The CDR3 is 14 residues long. Germline CDR1 and CDR2: ENHRY and SYGVKD. This CDR3 is CACHRGGSGNEQFF. In DNA, the CDR3 is TGTGCCTGCCACCGGGGGGGCTCTGGCAATGAGCAGTTCTTC.